This TCR beta chain was captured in a study of T cells after yellow fever vaccination. For the study at large: Preparation of the low-cell-number fractions used SMART-Seq v4 Ultra Low Input.

Conversion of TCR transcripts into cDNA relied on 5'RACE template switching, which added a universal primer site and UMIs. TCRdb used MiXCR to reprocess the 5' RACE reads, holding one entry per CDR3 protein. Here the sample spans 250,000 or so distinct CDR3 sequences, 6.9% being singletons. Points from the study as a whole: Post-booster samples contained most primary-vaccination clones (about 95% CD4, roughly 88% CD8). Secondary responses were weaker yet peaked faster, day 5 versus 15.

This clonotype was counted between two and nine times. Its antigen is not known. This CDR3 has 13 amino acids. V was clipped by 6 bases and J by 7 bases; unmatched bases: 6. The sequencing used CD4+ T cells sorted from PBMCs, collected 15 days after the yellow fever booster vaccination. The genes are TRBV12-3 or TRBV12-4 and TRBJ1-3, with 7 bases identical to TRBD1. The TCR comes from a man aged 25-45 years who received the YFV17D yellow fever vaccine. The CDR3 is CASRLQGQNTIYF. The CDR3 DNA reads TGTGCCAGCAGGTTACAGGGACAGAACACCATATATTTT.